These 31 T cell receptor beta chains were sequenced from one sample in a study of response to subunit inactivated influenza vaccine. TCRdb passed the RT-PCR reads through MiXCR, listing each CDR3 protein once. The table includes some 600,000 distinct CDR3 sequences, around 15% detected once. Material: PBMCs from blood, obtained less than 15 days before vaccination. These receptor sequences come from a man aged 45-65 years who received an inactivated influenza vaccine.

This clonotype was seen a handful of times. The CDR3 coding sequence is TGTGCCAGCGCCAGGGGGAACCAGCCCCAGCATTTT. This sequence encodes CASARGNQPQHF. This chain uses TRBV7-8 with TRBJ1-5; 7 nucleotides agree with TRBD1. V lost 8 bases to trimming and J lost 7 bases; unmatched junction nucleotides: 5. This CDR3 contains 12 residues. Germline V gene sequence: CDR1 SGHVS, CDR2 FQNEAQ.

This clonotype was seen ten or more times. The chain couples TRBV7-2 to TRBJ2-5; 8 bases align to TRBD1. V shed 1 base and J 5 bases; nucleotides not matched to a gene: 6. This CDR3 comprises 15 residues. Germline CDR1 is SGHTA and CDR2 is FQGNSA. The CDR3 loop reads CASSLVAGGSETQYF. CDR3 nucleotides: TGTGCCAGCAGCTTAGTTGCAGGGGGCAGTGAGACCCAGTACTTC.

The J gene is TRBJ1-4, the V gene TRBV3-1, with 7 bases matching TRBD1. The CDR3 sequence is 12 residues long. V gave up 8 bases and J gave up 6 bases; unmatched junction bases: 3. The germline V gene encodes CDR1 LGHDT and CDR2 YNNKEL (reference sequence). CDR3 DNA sequence: TGTGCCAGCGGGACAGACTATGAAAAACTGTTTTTT. Its protein is CASGTDYEKLFF.

In this sample, this clonotype turned up a few times. In DNA form, the CDR3 reads TGTGCCAGTAGTAAGATCCATAGTAGCTCCTACGAGCAGTACTTC. This encodes CASSKIHSSSYEQYF. This chain links TRBV19 with TRBJ2-7, with unresolved D. CDR1 and CDR2 from the germline V gene are LNHDA and SQIVND (reference sequence). This CDR3 spans 15 amino acids. Trimming removed 4 bases at V and 0 bases at J, with 13 bases between.

The chain recombines TRBV6-2 or TRBV6-3 with TRBJ2-7; 7 bases are shared with TRBD1. CDR1 is MNHEY and CDR2 is SVGEGT in the germline V gene. V was pared by 5 bases and J by 4 bases, with 11 bases of the junction left unmatched. This CDR3 has 15 amino acids. The CDR3 DNA sequence: TGTGCCAGCAGTACCCCTACCGGGACAGTATACGAGCAGTACTTC. Translation gives CASSTPTGTVYEQYF.

This clonotype was counted between two and nine times. The J gene is TRBJ2-1, the V gene TRBV28; TRBD2 matches at 7 bases. Per germline, CDR1 MDHEN and CDR2 SYDVKM. V gave up 6 bases and J gave up 12 bases; unmatched junction bases: 11. The CDR3 has 13 residues. In DNA form, the CDR3 reads TGTGCCAGCAGCATTTCAAGAAGCGGGGTGCAGTTCTTC. This sequence encodes CASSISRSGVQFF.

The chain couples TRBV7-2 to TRBJ1-1; possibly TRBD1 for D (5 bases). The germline V and J ends were trimmed by 4 bases and 1 base, with 16 bases remaining between them. CDR1 is SGHTA and CDR2 is FQGNSA in the germline V gene. CDR3 length: 16 residues. CDR3 in DNA: TGTGCCAGCAGCTCTCATGGGGGGGTAAAGAACACTGAAGCTTTCTTT. Amino acid sequence: CASSSHGGVKNTEAFF.

V usage is TRBV4-1 and J usage is TRBJ1-5; D remains ambiguous. The CDR3 consists of 16 residues. CDR1 and CDR2 (germline): MGHRA, YSYEKL. V lost 3 bases and J 5 bases, leaving 17 bases between the germline ends. The CDR3 DNA reads TGCGCCAGCAGCCATGAGGTCAGCGACCGCGATCAGCCCCAGCATTTT. Its protein product is CASSHEVSDRDQPQHF.

This sequence joins TRBV6-2 or TRBV6-3 and TRBJ2-7; TRBD2 matches 11 bases. The ends lost 5 bases at V and 4 bases at J; junction bases unmatched: 7. This CDR3 is built from 15 residues. Germline CDR1 is MNHEY and CDR2 is SVGEGT. This CDR3 is CASSGRASGRYEQYF. Here the CDR3 DNA reads TGTGCCAGCAGTGGCCGTGCTAGCGGGAGGTACGAGCAGTACTTC.

V gene TRBV7-8 combines with J gene TRBJ2-7; unclear D gene. The CDR3 totals 13 residues. The V gene's germline CDR1 is SGHVS and CDR2 FQNEAQ. Between the trimmed V and J ends, which lost 1 base and 4 bases, there was a span of 8 bases. CDR3 coding DNA: TGTGCCAGCAGCTTAGAGGCGGAGTACGAGCAGTACTTC. The encoded protein is CASSLEAEYEQYF.

Points on this clonotype: It may be a read error: a sequence one base away is much more abundant. The J gene is TRBJ2-3, the V gene TRBV7-6; D not certain. Germline V gene sequence: CDR1 SGHVS, CDR2 FNYEAQ. The V gene lost 1 base and the J gene lost 2 bases, with 7 bases spanning the gap. CDR3 length equals 14 residues. The CDR3 sequence is CASSLGVFTDTQYF. The CDR3 region has the DNA TGTGCCAGCAGCTTAGGAGTCTTCACAGATACGCAGTATTTT.

This clonotype was counted a few times. The chain uses TRBV3-1 and TRBJ1-1, with 7 bases fitting TRBD1. V lost 4 bases and J lost 6; bases outside the gene matches: 5. Germline V gives CDR1 LGHDT, CDR2 YNNKEL (reference sequence). The CDR3 consists of 13 residues. CDR3 amino acids: CASSPLGGPEAFF. CDR3 coding DNA: TGTGCCAGCAGCCCTCTAGGGGGCCCTGAAGCTTTCTTT.

The chain uses TRBV5-1 and TRBJ2-7; D possibly matches TRBD1 or TRBD2 (5 bases each). Germline lookup yields CDR1 SGHRS and CDR2 YFSETQ. The CDR3 is 15 amino acids. V was shortened by 0 bases and J by 2 bases, with 12 bases between the two germline ends. For the CDR3, the DNA is TGCGCCAGCAGCTTGGGTGGGACCAATGCCTACGAGCAGTACTTC. Amino acids: CASSLGGTNAYEQYF. The whole variable domain, remainder taken from reference TRBV5-1 and TRBJ2-7, is KAGVTQTPRYLIKTRGQQVTLSCSPISGHRSVSWYQQTPGQGLQFLFEYFSETQRNKGNFPGRFSGRQFSNSRSEMNVSTLELGDSALYLCASSLGGTNAYEQYFGPGTRLTVT.

This chain uses TRBV24-1 with TRBJ2-2, with D perhaps matching TRBD1 (6 bases). The germline CDR1 and CDR2 sequences are KGHDR and SFDVKD. This CDR3 region has 14 residues. Trimming cost V 7 bases and J 6 bases, with 14 bases left between them. The CDR3 DNA reads TGTGCCACCAGCACTACAGGGATCTCCGGGGAGCTGTTTTTT. It is translated as CATSTTGISGELFF.

This clonotype was counted at least ten times. The chain combines TRBV28 with TRBJ1-2; D gene unclear. Germline CDR1 is MDHEN and CDR2 is SYDVKM. CDR3 length: 16 residues. Trimming cost V 6 bases and J 5 bases, with 22 bases left between them. The CDR3 region is CASRAGGRPGGYGYTF. CDR3 nucleotides: TGTGCCAGCAGGGCGGGAGGGCGGCCGGGAGGATATGGCTACACCTTC.

This chain joins TRBV20-1 and TRBJ2-1, with a tentative D call TRBD2 (6 bases). Trimming pared 6 bases from V and 4 bases from J, leaving 16 bases between. CDR1 and CDR2 from the germline V gene are DFQATT and SNEGSKA (reference sequence). The CDR3 has 14 residues. The CDR3 sequence is CSAHREMGYNEQFF. Here the CDR3 DNA reads TGCAGTGCGCATCGGGAGATGGGATACAATGAGCAGTTCTTC.

This clonotype was counted ten times or more. This chain connects TRBV7-8 to TRBJ2-7, with TRBD2 identical over 9 bases. The CDR3 runs to 18 residues. After removal of 5 bases from V and 2 bases from J, the junction contained 16 bases not matched to a gene. CDR1 and CDR2 from the germline V gene are SGHVS and FQNEAQ. CDR3 sequence (DNA): TGTGCCAGCAGCGCCAAAGCCCCGGCTAGCGGGGCAGCCTACGAGCAGTACTTC. This translates into CASSAKAPASGAAYEQYF.

This clonotype was seen a few times. The chain joins TRBV14 to TRBJ2-5; D not resolved. The V end lost 4 bases, the J end lost 7 bases, and 13 bases lay between the germline ends. This CDR3 region has 13 residues. From germline, CDR1 is SGHDN and CDR2 FVKESK. CDR3 coding DNA: TGTGCCAGCAGCCCCATGAGACTGGGGACCCAGTACTTC. This codes for CASSPMRLGTQYF.

The V gene is TRBV29-1, the J gene TRBJ2-3; the match to TRBD1 covers 7 bases. This CDR3 spans 13 amino acids. V dropped 6 bases and J dropped 5; count of bases not matched to a gene: 8. Germline V gene data show CDR1 as SQVTM and CDR2 as ANQGSEA. The chain's CDR3 is CSVRTGGQDTQYF. In DNA, the CDR3 is TGCAGCGTCAGGACAGGCGGGCAAGATACGCAGTATTTT.

This clonotype was counted a few times. This chain links TRBV21-1 with TRBJ2-5; the table's D call of TRBD2 was not tested on the DNA. TRBV21-1 is assigned pseudogene status. This CDR3 region has 18 residues. CDR3 region: CASSKFGLPGTRKETQYF. CDR3 coding DNA: TGTGCCAGCAGCAAATTCGGTCTTCCCGGGACTAGAAAAGAGACCCAGTACTTC.

CDR3 bases: TGTGCCAGCAGTTTTATGGCCGAGGGCAATCAGCCCCAGCATTTT. Its protein product is CASSFMAEGNQPQHF. The chain employs TRBV12-3 or TRBV12-4 and TRBJ1-5; D unresolved. The CDR3 covers 15 residues. The V end lost 3 bases, the J end lost 2 bases, and 11 bases lay between the germline ends.

The J gene is TRBJ2-7, the V gene TRBV6-1; TRBD1 matches 7 bases. This CDR3 comprises 14 residues. Trimming cost V 6 bases and J 0 bases; bases outside gene matches: 5. Germline V gene sequence: CDR1 MNHNS, CDR2 SASEGT. The CDR3 DNA is TGTGCCAGCAGCCGGACAGGATACTCCTACGAGCAGTACTTC. Protein: CASSRTGYSYEQYF.

This clonotype was seen a few times. The CDR3 DNA is TGTGCCAGCAGTATGGGAGTGACCGGGGAGCTGTTTTTT. The encoded protein is CASSMGVTGELFF. This chain joins TRBV12-3 or TRBV12-4 and TRBJ2-2, with D possibly matching TRBD2 (5 bases). V lost 5 bases and J lost 5, with 9 bases in between. The CDR3 length is 13 residues.

This clonotype was observed a handful of times. V and J are TRBV6-2 or TRBV6-3 and TRBJ1-4; TRBD1 is a possible D gene (5 bases). Trimming shortened V by 6 bases and J by 5 bases, and 10 bases separated the two germline ends. Germline V gene lookup returns CDR1 MNHEY and CDR2 SVGEGT. The CDR3 extends over 13 amino acids. The CDR3 loop reads CASRQDGNEKLFF. DNA for the CDR3: TGTGCCAGCAGACAGGACGGGAATGAAAAACTGTTTTTT.

This clonotype was seen more than once but under ten times. The V gene is TRBV7-3, the J gene TRBJ1-3; D not certain. The V gene's germline CDR1 is SGHTA and CDR2 FQGTGA. V was pared by 5 bases and J by 0 bases, with 20 bases between. The CDR3 contains 18 residues. CDR3 coding DNA: TGTGCCAGCAGCCCCTCGGCGAAAAGGGAGTCCTCTGGAAACACCATATATTTT. Amino acids: CASSPSAKRESSGNTIYF.

A few counts support this clonotype. The chain is built from TRBV3-1 and TRBJ1-1; 11 bases are shared with TRBD1. The V segment lost 4 bases and the J segment 5 bases; nucleotides outside the gene matches: 12. The V gene's germline CDR1 is LGHDT and CDR2 YNNKEL (reference sequence). This CDR3 has 17 residues. In DNA form, the CDR3 reads TGTGCCAGCAGCCTGTGGGACAGGGGGAGTGGGAGTACTGAAGCTTTCTTT. Its protein is CASSLWDRGSGSTEAFF.

This CDR3 is CASSLELVGTEAFF. Here the CDR3 DNA reads TGTGCCAGCAGCTTGGAATTGGTAGGAACTGAAGCTTTCTTT. The chain carries TRBV5-4 and TRBJ1-1, with no clear D. V lost 0 bases and J 5 bases, leaving 11 bases between the germline ends. The CDR3 has 14 amino acids. CDR1 and CDR2 (germline): SGHNT, YYREEE (reference sequence).

The sample holds a few counts of this clonotype. Since a much larger clone is just one base distant, this may be a read error. The V and J genes are TRBV11-1 and TRBJ2-1; 7 bases align to TRBD1. Germline CDR1 SGHAT, CDR2 FQDESV (reference sequence). This CDR3 has 16 amino acids. J was trimmed by 1 base and V by 1 base; bases with no gene match: 4. This chain's CDR3 is CASSLVGTVSYNEQFF. The CDR3 coding sequence is TGTGCCAGCAGCTTAGTGGGGACAGTTTCCTACAATGAGCAGTTCTTC.

The sample holds a few counts of this clonotype. V and J are TRBV7-8 and TRBJ2-5; D possibly corresponds to TRBD2 (5 bases). Per the germline V gene, CDR1 is SGHVS and CDR2 is FQNEAQ. The CDR3 consists of 14 residues. The germline V and J ends were trimmed by 5 bases and 2 bases, with 12 bases remaining between them. CDR3 protein: CASSARLLQETQYF. In DNA, the CDR3 is TGTGCCAGCAGCGCCCGACTACTACAAGAGACCCAGTACTTC.

This sequence joins TRBV29-1 and TRBJ1-2; D perhaps matches TRBD1 (5 bases). The CDR3 has 12 amino acids. Trimming took off 6 bases at V and 0 bases at J, with 8 bases between the two ends. CDR1 is SQVTM, CDR2 ANQGSEA, per germline. The CDR3 reads CSVRVPNYGYTF. The CDR3 bases are TGCAGCGTCAGGGTGCCTAACTATGGCTACACCTTC.

This clonotype was picked up many times. The V and J genes are TRBV20-1 and TRBJ1-6; TRBD1 matches at 7 bases. Trimming removed 5 bases from V and 7 bases from J; junction bases left unmatched: 5. The CDR3 has 13 amino acids. CDR1 is DFQATT and CDR2 is SNEGSKA in the germline V gene (reference sequence). In DNA, the CDR3 is TGCAGTGCTTTGGGACAGACCAATTCACCCCTCCACTTT. This sequence encodes CSALGQTNSPLHF.